This T cell receptor beta chain was profiled in a study of blood T cell repertoires in COVID-19. Background on the study: Sample material is recorded as cDNA or gDNA derived from T cells, B-cell-depleted T cells, or PBMCs.

TCRdb keeps only in-frame clones here, not all; method: immunoSEQ multiplex PCR. The sample lists some 66,000 clones; 82% were seen once. This clone was found once. The germline CDR1 and CDR2 sequences are SGDLS and YYNGEE. V lost 0 bases, J lost 0 bases, and 9 bases lay in between. The CDR3 length is 15 residues. The rearrangement uses TRBV9 and TRBJ1-2; tentatively, D is TRBD1 (6 bases). This clonotype originated in a man aged 55 to 69 with acute or convalescent COVID-19. Sequencing was carried out using peripheral blood. CDR3 loop: CASSVGGGANYGYTF. In nucleotides, the CDR3 is TGTGCCAGCAGCGTAGGAGGGGGAGCTAACTATGGCTACACCTTC.